These 9 T cell receptor beta chains came from one sample sequenced in a study of cytomegalovirus exposure and HLA in healthy donors. 13 Jbeta primers and 60 Vbeta primers were used for the PCR. TCRdb's table, derived via immunoSEQ multiplex PCR, lists solely in-frame clones and lacks some. The sample shows some 130,000 clones, around 80% of them seen only once. Sequences were obtained from PBMCs. The receptors originated from a man in his forties or fifties in good health and CMV-seropositive.

The gene calls are TRBV6-6 and TRBJ1-1; no clear D gene. Germline V CDR1 and CDR2: MNHNY, SVGAGI (reference sequence). The CDR3 has 14 residues. Trimming stripped 2 bases from V and 7 bases from J, with 14 bases between. This chain's CDR3 is CASSYRHDPVEAFF. CDR3 nucleotides: TGTGCCAGCAGTTACCGACATGATCCTGTTGAAGCTTTCTTT.

The J gene is TRBJ2-1, the V gene TRBV2, with 10 bases that match TRBD1. The CDR3 is 16 amino acids. Germline loops: CDR1 SNHLY, CDR2 FYNNEI. The V and J ends lost 2 bases and 2 bases, in that order; junction bases with no gene match: 3. As DNA, the CDR3 is TGTGCCAGCAGTGAATCCGGGACAGGGGCCTACAATGAGCAGTTCTTC. It codes for CASSESGTGAYNEQFF. Looking up the rest from reference TRBV2 and TRBJ2-1 gives the full variable domain: EPEVTQTPSHQVTQMGQEVILRCVPISNHLYFYWYRQILGQKVEFLVSFYNNEISEKSEIFDDQFSVERPDGSNFTLKIRSTKLEDSAMYFCASSESGTGAYNEQFFGPGTRLTVL.

Worth noting for this clone: The junction departs from germline at one end; a sequencing error may be responsible. The CDR3 DNA follows: TGTGCTAGCAGCCCCCTGACAGGGGCGGCTAATGAGCAGTTCTTC. Protein sequence: CASSPLTGAANEQFF. The chain carries TRBV7-7 and TRBJ2-1; 8 bases agree with TRBD1. The CDR3 sequence is 15 residues long. Germline CDR1 and CDR2: SSHAT and FNYEAQ (reference sequence).

V and J are TRBV19 and TRBJ2-2, with 13 bases lining up with TRBD2. In germline, CDR1 is LNHDA, CDR2 SQIVND (reference sequence). CDR3 length: 17 amino acids. Trimming cost V 5 bases and J 7 bases; bases outside gene matches: 10. The CDR3 region is CASSPGGLAGVGGELFF. In DNA form, the CDR3 reads TGTGCCAGTAGTCCAGGAGGACTAGCGGGAGTAGGCGGGGAGCTGTTTTTT.

V and J are TRBV6-5 and TRBJ2-7, with 7 bases fitting TRBD1. J gave up 4 bases and V 2 bases, and 2 bases lay outside the gene matches. Looked up from germline, CDR1 is MNHEY and CDR2 is SVGAGI. The CDR3 loop spans 13 amino acids. The CDR3: CASSYNRGYEQYF. CDR3 coding DNA: TGTGCCAGCAGTTACAACAGGGGATACGAGCAGTACTTC.

This chain joins TRBV5-1 and TRBJ1-6, with TRBD1 identical over 7 bases. Germline V gene lookup returns CDR1 SGHRS and CDR2 YFSETQ. V lost 5 bases, J lost 1 base, and 12 bases stayed unmatched. This CDR3 is 18 amino acids long. CDR3 DNA: TGCGCCAGCAGTTTATACACAGGGGAGAGGTCCTATAATTCACCCCTCCACTTT. This gives the protein CASSLYTGERSYNSPLHF.

CDR3 amino acids: CASSPVGGRREGRGEQYF. Written as DNA, the CDR3 is TGTGCCAGCAGCCCAGTGGGGGGAAGGCGGGAGGGCCGGGGCGAGCAGTACTTC. This chain links TRBV7-9 with TRBJ2-7; 9 nucleotides line up with TRBD2. Per germline, CDR1 SEHNR and CDR2 FQNEAQ (reference sequence). The trim removed 5 bases at V and 6 bases at J, leaving 20 bases unmatched. The CDR3 consists of 18 residues.

The chain is built from TRBV6-1 and TRBJ2-7, with a tentative D call TRBD1 (6 bases). CDR1 is MNHNS and CDR2 is SASEGT in the germline V gene. The CDR3 spans 13 residues. Trimming pared 2 bases from V and 6 bases from J, leaving 11 bases between. The CDR3 coding sequence is TGTGCCAGCAGTGAAAACAGGGTTCCCGAGCAGTACTTC. This gives the protein CASSENRVPEQYF.

J is TRBJ1-3 and V is TRBV4-2, with TRBD1 matching 10 bases. CDR1 LGHNA and CDR2 YNFKEQ come from the germline V gene. The CDR3 is 17 residues long. The V and J ends lost 0 bases and 4 bases, in that order; junction bases with no gene match: 6. The CDR3 spells CASSQDSGQGHGNTIYF. The CDR3 DNA follows: TGTGCCAGCAGCCAAGACTCGGGACAGGGGCACGGAAACACCATATATTTT.